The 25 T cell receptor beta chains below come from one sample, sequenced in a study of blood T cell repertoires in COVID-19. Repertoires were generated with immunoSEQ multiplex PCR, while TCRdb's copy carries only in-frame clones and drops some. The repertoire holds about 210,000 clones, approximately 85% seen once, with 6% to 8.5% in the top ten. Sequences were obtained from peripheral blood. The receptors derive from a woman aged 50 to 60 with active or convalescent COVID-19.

For the CDR3, the DNA is TGTGCCAGCAGCTTAGAAACGGTCGGGGATAGGTCCGAGCAGTACTTC. It is translated as CASSLETVGDRSEQYF. The rearrangement uses TRBV7-2 and TRBJ2-7; D may be TRBD2 (5 bases). The CDR3 is made up of 16 amino acids. Germline V CDR1 and CDR2: SGHTA, FQGNSA. V gave up 1 base and J gave up 6 bases, with 19 bases separating them.

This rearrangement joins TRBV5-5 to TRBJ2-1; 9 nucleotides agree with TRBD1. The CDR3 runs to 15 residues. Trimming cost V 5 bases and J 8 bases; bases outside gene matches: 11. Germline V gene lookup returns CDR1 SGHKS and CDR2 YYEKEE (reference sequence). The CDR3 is CASRRGLGQGDEQFF. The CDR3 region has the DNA TGTGCCAGCAGGCGCGGATTGGGACAGGGAGATGAGCAGTTCTTC.

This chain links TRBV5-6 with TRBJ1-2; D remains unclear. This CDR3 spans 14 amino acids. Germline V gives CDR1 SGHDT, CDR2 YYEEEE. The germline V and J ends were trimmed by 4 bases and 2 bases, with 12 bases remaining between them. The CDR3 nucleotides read TGTGCCAGCAGCACCCCGACGGGGAACTATGGCTACACCTTC. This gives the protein CASSTPTGNYGYTF. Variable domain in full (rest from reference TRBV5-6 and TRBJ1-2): DAGVTQSPTHLIKTRGQQVTLRCSPKSGHDTVSWYQQALGQGPQFIFQYYEEEERQRGNFPDRFSGHQFPNYSSELNVNALLLGDSALYLCASSTPTGNYGYTFGSGTRLTVV.

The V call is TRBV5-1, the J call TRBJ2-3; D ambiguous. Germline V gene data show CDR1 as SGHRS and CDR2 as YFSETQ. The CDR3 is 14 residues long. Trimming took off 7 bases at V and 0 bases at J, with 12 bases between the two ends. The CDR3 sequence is CASHPGFSTDTQYF. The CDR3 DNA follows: TGCGCCAGCCACCCGGGTTTTAGCACAGATACGCAGTATTTT.

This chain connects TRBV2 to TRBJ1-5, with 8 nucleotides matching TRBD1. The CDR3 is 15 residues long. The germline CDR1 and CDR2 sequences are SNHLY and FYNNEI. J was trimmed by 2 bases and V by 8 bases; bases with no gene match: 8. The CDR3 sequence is CASAYRGYGNQPQHF. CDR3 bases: TGTGCCAGCGCTTACAGGGGGTATGGCAATCAGCCCCAGCATTTT.

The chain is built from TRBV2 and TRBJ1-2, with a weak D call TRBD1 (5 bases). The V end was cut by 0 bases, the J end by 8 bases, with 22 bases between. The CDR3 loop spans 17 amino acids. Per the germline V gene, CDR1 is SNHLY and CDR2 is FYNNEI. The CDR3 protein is CASSEAITGSNVFGYTF. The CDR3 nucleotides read TGTGCCAGCAGTGAAGCGATCACAGGATCGAACGTTTTCGGCTACACCTTC.

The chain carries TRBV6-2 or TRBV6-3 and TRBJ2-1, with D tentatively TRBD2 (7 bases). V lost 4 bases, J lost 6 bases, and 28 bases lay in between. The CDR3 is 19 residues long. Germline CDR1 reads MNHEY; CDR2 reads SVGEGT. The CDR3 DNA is TGTGCCAGCAGTTCCCTGACTGGGGGGGGGCCAGGGTTCGGCAATGAGCAGTTCTTC. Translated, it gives CASSSLTGGGPGFGNEQFF.

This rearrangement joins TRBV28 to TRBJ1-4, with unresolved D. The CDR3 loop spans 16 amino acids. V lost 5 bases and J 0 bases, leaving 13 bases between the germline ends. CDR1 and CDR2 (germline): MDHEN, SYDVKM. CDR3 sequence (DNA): TGTGCCAGCAGTAATCCCCCCGAGGCAACTAATGAAAAACTGTTTTTT. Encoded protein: CASSNPPEATNEKLFF.

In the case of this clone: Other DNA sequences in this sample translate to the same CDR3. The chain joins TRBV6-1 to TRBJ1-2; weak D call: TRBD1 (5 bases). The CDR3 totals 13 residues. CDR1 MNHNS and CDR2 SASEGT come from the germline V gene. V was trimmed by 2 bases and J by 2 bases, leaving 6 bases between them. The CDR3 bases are TGTGCCAGCAGTGAAAGGGGCAACTATGGCTACACCTTC. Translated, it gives CASSERGNYGYTF.

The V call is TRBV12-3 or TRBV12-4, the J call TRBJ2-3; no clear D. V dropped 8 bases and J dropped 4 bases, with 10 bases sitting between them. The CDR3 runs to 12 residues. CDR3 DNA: TGTGCCAGCTCGCTTAGCCCAGATACGCAGTATTTT. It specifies CASSLSPDTQYF.

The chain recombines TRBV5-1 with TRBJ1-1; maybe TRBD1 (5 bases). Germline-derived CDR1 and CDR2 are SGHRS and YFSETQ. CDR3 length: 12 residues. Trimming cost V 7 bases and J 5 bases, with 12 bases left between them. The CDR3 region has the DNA TGCGCCAGCTCTACCGACAGAACTGAAGCTTTCTTT. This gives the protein CASSTDRTEAFF.

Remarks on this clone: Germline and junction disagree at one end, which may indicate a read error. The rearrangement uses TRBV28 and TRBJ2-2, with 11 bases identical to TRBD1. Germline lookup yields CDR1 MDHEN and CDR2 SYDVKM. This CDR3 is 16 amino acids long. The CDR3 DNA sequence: TGTGCAAGCAAAGGAGGACAGGGGGCCAGCCGAGGGGAGCTGTTTTTT. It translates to CASKGGQGASRGELFF.

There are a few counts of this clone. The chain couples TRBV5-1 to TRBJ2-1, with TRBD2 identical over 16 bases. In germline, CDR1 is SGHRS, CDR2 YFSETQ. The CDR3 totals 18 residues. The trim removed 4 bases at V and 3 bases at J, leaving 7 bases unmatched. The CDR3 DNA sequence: TGCGCCAGCAGCATGGGACTAGCGGGGGGGCTAGGCTACAATGAGCAGTTCTTC. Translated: CASSMGLAGGLGYNEQFF. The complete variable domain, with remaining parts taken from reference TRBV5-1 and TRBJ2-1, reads KAGVTQTPRYLIKTRGQQVTLSCSPISGHRSVSWYQQTPGQGLQFLFEYFSETQRNKGNFPGRFSGRQFSNSRSEMNVSTLELGDSALYLCASSMGLAGGLGYNEQFFGPGTRLTVL.

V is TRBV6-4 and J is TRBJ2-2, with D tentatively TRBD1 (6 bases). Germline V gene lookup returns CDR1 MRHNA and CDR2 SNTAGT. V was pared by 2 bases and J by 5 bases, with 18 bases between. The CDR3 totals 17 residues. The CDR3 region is CASSDGRLGAETGELFF. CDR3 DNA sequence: TGTGCCAGCAGTGACGGACGTCTGGGGGCGGAAACCGGGGAGCTGTTTTTT.

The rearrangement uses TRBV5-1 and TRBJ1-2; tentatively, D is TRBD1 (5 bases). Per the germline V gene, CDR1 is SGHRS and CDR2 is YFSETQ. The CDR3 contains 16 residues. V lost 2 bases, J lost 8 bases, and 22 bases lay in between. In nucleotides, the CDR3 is TGCGCCAGCAGCTTAGGCATCGCGGGGGGTGCTGCCGGCTACACCTTC. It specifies CASSLGIAGGAAGYTF.

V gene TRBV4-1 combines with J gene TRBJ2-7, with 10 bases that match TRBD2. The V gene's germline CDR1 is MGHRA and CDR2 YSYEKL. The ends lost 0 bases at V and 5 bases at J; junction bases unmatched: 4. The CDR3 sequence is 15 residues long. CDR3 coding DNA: TGCGCCAGCAGCCAAGAGGGAGCGGGAGGGCACGAGCAGTACTTC. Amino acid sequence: CASSQEGAGGHEQYF.

CDR3 coding DNA: TGTGCCAGCAGCCGAGAGAGCCCATGGGAGACCCAGTACTTC. Its translation: CASSRESPWETQYF. The V call is TRBV7-9, the J call TRBJ2-5; D is unresolved. Germline CDR1 SEHNR, CDR2 FQNEAQ (reference sequence). There are 14 residues in the CDR3. Between the trimmed V and J ends, which lost 5 bases and 5 bases, there was a span of 15 bases.

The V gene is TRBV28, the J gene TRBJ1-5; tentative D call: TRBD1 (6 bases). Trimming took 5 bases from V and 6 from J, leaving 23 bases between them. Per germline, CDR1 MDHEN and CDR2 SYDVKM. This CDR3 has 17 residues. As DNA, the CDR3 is TGTGCCAGCAGTCCCGGTGGCACAGGGATGGGAAGTCAGCCCCAGCATTTT. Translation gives CASSPGGTGMGSQPQHF.

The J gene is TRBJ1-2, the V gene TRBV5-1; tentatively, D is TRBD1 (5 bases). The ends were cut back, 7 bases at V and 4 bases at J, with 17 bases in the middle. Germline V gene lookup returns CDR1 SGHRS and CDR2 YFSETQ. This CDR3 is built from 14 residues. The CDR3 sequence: CASSGGGEVYGYTF. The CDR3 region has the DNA TGCGCCAGCTCTGGGGGAGGGGAAGTCTATGGCTACACCTTC. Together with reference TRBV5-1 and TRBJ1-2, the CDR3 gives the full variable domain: KAGVTQTPRYLIKTRGQQVTLSCSPISGHRSVSWYQQTPGQGLQFLFEYFSETQRNKGNFPGRFSGRQFSNSRSEMNVSTLELGDSALYLCASSGGGEVYGYTFGSGTRLTVV.

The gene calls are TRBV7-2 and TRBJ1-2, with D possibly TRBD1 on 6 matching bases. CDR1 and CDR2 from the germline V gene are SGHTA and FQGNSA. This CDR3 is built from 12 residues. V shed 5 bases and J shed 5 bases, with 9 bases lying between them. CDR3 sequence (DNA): TGTGCCAGCAGCACGACAGGATATGGCTACACCTTC. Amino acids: CASSTTGYGYTF.

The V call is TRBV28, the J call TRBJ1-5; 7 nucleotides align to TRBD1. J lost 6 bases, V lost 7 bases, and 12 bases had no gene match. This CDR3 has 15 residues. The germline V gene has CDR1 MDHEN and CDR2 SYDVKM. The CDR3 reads CASKPRVTGIQPQHF. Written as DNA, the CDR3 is TGTGCCAGCAAGCCCAGGGTGACAGGGATTCAGCCCCAGCATTTT. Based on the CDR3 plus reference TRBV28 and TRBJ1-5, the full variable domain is DVKVTQSSRYLVKRTGEKVFLECVQDMDHENMFWYRQDPGLGLRLIYFSYDVKMKEKGDIPEGYSVSREKKERFSLILESASTNQTSMYLCASKPRVTGIQPQHFGDGTRLSIL.

In DNA form, the CDR3 reads TGCGCCAGCAGCTCAGACCCGGGACAGAACACTGAAGCTTTCTTT. Translating gives CASSSDPGQNTEAFF. The V and J genes are TRBV5-1 and TRBJ1-1, with a possible D match to TRBD1 (6 bases). Trimming took off 3 bases at V and 1 base at J, with 13 bases between the two ends. The CDR3 extends over 15 amino acids. Germline CDR1 reads SGHRS; CDR2 reads YFSETQ.

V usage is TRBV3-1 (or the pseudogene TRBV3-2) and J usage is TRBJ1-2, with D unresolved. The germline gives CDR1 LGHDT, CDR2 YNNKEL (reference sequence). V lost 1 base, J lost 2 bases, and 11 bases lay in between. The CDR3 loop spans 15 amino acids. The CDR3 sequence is CASSQVGRWNYGYTF. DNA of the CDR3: TGTGCCAGCAGCCAAGTGGGCAGGTGGAACTATGGCTACACCTTC.

The CDR3 reads CASRRQGQGTDTQYF. The DNA for the CDR3 is TGTGCCAGCAGGCGACAGGGGCAGGGCACAGATACGCAGTATTTT. This sequence joins TRBV14 and TRBJ2-3; 8 bases map to TRBD1. V gave up 6 bases and J gave up 1 base; unmatched junction bases: 6. In germline, CDR1 is SGHDN, CDR2 FVKESK. CDR3 length: 15 residues.

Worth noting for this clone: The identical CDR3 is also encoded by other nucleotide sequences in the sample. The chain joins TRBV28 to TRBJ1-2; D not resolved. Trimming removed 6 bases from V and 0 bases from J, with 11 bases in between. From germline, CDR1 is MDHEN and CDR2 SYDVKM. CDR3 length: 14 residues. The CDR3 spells CASSLGGANYGYTF. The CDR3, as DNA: TGTGCCAGCAGCCTAGGTGGAGCTAACTATGGCTACACCTTC.